These T cell receptor beta chains were read from a single sample in a study of graft-versus-host responses after intestinal transplantation. These receptors have no known antigen. Repertoires were generated with immunoSEQ multiplex PCR, while TCRdb's copy carries only in-frame clones and drops some. Among under 95,000 clones, roughly 90% were seen once, and the ten largest hold roughly 2.6%. The input for sequencing was unstimulated CD8+ T cells sorted from spleen or lymph node cells, taken before intestinal transplant. Every receptor here comes from a human donor who received an intestinal transplant. Both conserved end residues are part of each CDR3. The D gene is left open where the match is weak. Clone size is not always given. Where it is, it says once, few, many or a class for expanded clones.

CDR3 length,clone size,J gene,V gene,D gene,CDR3 protein,CDR3 DNA
18,once,TRBJ2-3,TRBV7-8,TRBD2,CASGQAKVKTGLAGSQYF,TGTGCCTCAGGGCAGGCAAAAGTCAAAACGGGACTAGCGGGTTCGCAGTATTTT
16,-,TRBJ1-5,TRBV4-2,-,CASSYGRERSNQPQHF,TGTGCCAGCAGTTACGGCAGGGAAAGGAGCAATCAGCCCCAGCATTTT
15,-,TRBJ2-3,TRBV7-3,TRBD2,CASSLTGEGADTQYF,TGTGCCAGCAGCTTAACCGGGGAGGGCGCAGATACGCAGTATTTT
15,-,TRBJ2-2,TRBV27,-,CASSATRGIAGELFF,TGTGCCAGCAGTGCCACGCGGGGAATAGCCGGGGAGCTGTTTTTT
15,-,TRBJ2-1,TRBV9,-,CASSVGGEGYNEQFF,TGTGCCAGCAGCGTAGGGGGAGAGGGCTACAATGAGCAGTTCTTC
15,once,TRBJ2-1,TRBV27,TRBD2,CASSLAGGSYNEQFF,TGTGCCAGCAGCTTAGCGGGGGGTTCCTACAATGAGCAGTTCTTC
13,-,TRBJ1-1,TRBV6-1,-,CASSPGENTEAFF,TGTGCCAGCAGTCCCGGAGAGAACACTGAAGCTTTCTTT
11,-,TRBJ2-7,TRBV25-1,-,CASSSAYEQYF,TGTGCCAGCAGTTCAGCCTACGAGCAGTACTTC
17,-,TRBJ1-2,TRBV9,TRBD1,CASSAQLHHRGSRGYTF,TGTGCCAGCAGCGCACAATTACACCACAGGGGATCTCGGGGCTACACCTTC
15,-,TRBJ2-3,TRBV6-4,TRBD1,CASSPGTGGTDTQYF,TGTGCCAGCAGTCCCGGGACAGGGGGCACAGATACGCAGTATTTT
14,-,TRBJ1-1,TRBV5-1,TRBD1,CASSLRQGNTEAFF,TGCGCCAGCAGCTTGCGACAGGGGAACACTGAAGCTTTCTTT
18,-,TRBJ2-3,TRBV10-3,TRBD2,CAISGRTQTSGLSDTQYF,TGTGCCATCAGTGGAAGGACCCAAACTAGCGGCCTGTCAGATACGCAGTATTTT
15,-,TRBJ2-3,TRBV27,TRBD2,CASSPTAGGTDTQYF,TGTGCCAGCAGTCCGACTGCGGGGGGCACAGATACGCAGTATTTT
14,few,TRBJ2-7,TRBV27,TRBD2,CASSLASGTYEQYF,TGTGCCAGCAGTTTGGCTAGCGGAACCTACGAGCAGTACTTC
16,-,TRBJ1-4,TRBV5-1,-,CASSLGEGATNEKLFF,TGCGCCAGCAGCCTGGGGGAGGGGGCAACTAATGAAAAACTGTTTTTT
14,-,TRBJ1-1,TRBV4-1,-,CASSQKPGVPEAFF,TGCGCCAGCAGCCAGAAGCCAGGGGTGCCTGAAGCTTTCTTT
14,-,TRBJ2-7,TRBV6-5,TRBD1,CASSWGQGHYEQYF,TGTGCCAGCAGCTGGGGACAGGGACACTACGAGCAGTACTTC
15,once,TRBJ2-5,TRBV9,TRBD1,CASSADRQGRETQYF,TGTGCCAGCAGCGCCGATAGACAGGGAAGGGAGACCCAGTACTTC
16,-,TRBJ2-7,TRBV5-1,-,CASSLGIGGALYEQYF,TGCGCCAGCAGCCTTGGTATAGGCGGGGCGCTCTACGAGCAGTACTTC
15,-,TRBJ1-2,TRBV6-1,-,CASNRGSGQGYGYTF,TGTGCCAGCAACCGAGGGTCGGGACAAGGCTATGGCTACACCTTC
15,-,TRBJ1-4,TRBV2,TRBD1,CASSIQGQPWEKLFF,TGTGCCAGCAGTATACAGGGACAGCCGTGGGAAAAACTGTTTTTT
14,-,TRBJ1-6,TRBV6-5,-,CASSYEAINSPLHF,TGTGCCAGCAGTTACGAAGCTATTAATTCACCCCTCCACTTT
13,-,TRBJ2-1,TRBV2,-,CASSKGKYNEQFF,TGTGCCAGCAGTAAGGGGAAATACAATGAGCAGTTCTTC
13,-,TRBJ2-5,TRBV13,-,CASSSRQQETQYF,TGTGCCAGCAGCTCACGACAGCAAGAGACCCAGTACTTC
13,-,TRBJ1-1,TRBV5-6,-,CASSLGAGPEAFF,TGTGCCAGCAGCTTGGGAGCAGGGCCTGAAGCTTTCTTT
15,-,TRBJ2-1,TRBV9,-,CASSVGRLPYNEQFF,TGTGCCAGCAGCGTAGGTAGACTCCCCTACAATGAGCAGTTCTTC
15,-,TRBJ1-1,TRBV27,-,CASSFGRDMNTEAFF,TGTGCCAGCAGTTTCGGCAGAGACATGAACACTGAAGCTTTCTTT
14,-,TRBJ1-2,TRBV27,TRBD1,CASSFRQGRYGYTF,TGTGCCAGCAGTTTCCGACAGGGCCGTTATGGCTACACCTTC
14,-,TRBJ1-2,TRBV28,-,CASSSRGAINGYTF,TGTGCCAGCAGTTCGCGGGGGGCGATTAATGGCTACACCTTC
15,-,TRBJ1-2,TRBV14,TRBD1,CASSQVTGTGVGYTF,TGTGCCAGCAGCCAAGTGACCGGGACAGGGGTCGGCTACACCTTC
17,-,TRBJ1-1,TRBV4-1,-,CASSHPPLGGTNTEAFF,TGCGCCAGCAGCCACCCCCCCTTGGGGGGGACGAACACTGAAGCTTTCTTT
14,once,TRBJ2-5,TRBV6-1,-,CAGARGTDQETQYF,TGTGCCGGGGCGAGAGGGACTGACCAAGAGACCCAGTACTTC
12,-,TRBJ2-7,TRBV7-9,-,CASSLAAGPSHF,TGTGCCAGCAGCTTAGCGGCAGGGCCCTCGCACTTC
15,-,TRBJ2-1,TRBV11-2,-,CASSSVWALDNEQFF,TGTGCCAGCAGCTCGGTCTGGGCCTTGGACAATGAGCAGTTCTTC
16,-,TRBJ1-2,TRBV7-2,-,CAIPILQGPLGYGYTF,TGTGCCATTCCAATCCTTCAGGGGCCTCTAGGCTATGGCTACACCTTC
15,-,TRBJ1-5,TRBV19,-,CASSTWGQGNQPQHF,TGTGCCAGTAGCACTTGGGGGCAGGGCAATCAGCCCCAGCATTTT
18,-,TRBJ1-5,TRBV7-2,-,CASSLVQGWGDSNQPQHF,TGTGCCAGCAGCTTAGTTCAGGGGTGGGGTGATAGCAATCAGCCCCAGCATTTT
16,-,TRBJ2-7,TRBV7-2,TRBD2,CASSLEVAGGSYEQYF,TGTGCCAGCAGCTTAGAAGTAGCGGGGGGATCCTACGAGCAGTACTTC
15,-,TRBJ2-7,TRBV11-2,-,CASSSEAAVTNEQYF,TGTGCCAGCAGCTCCGAGGCGGCGGTGACTAACGAGCAGTACTTC
14,-,TRBJ2-7,TRBV28,-,CASSLTERPYEQYF,TGTGCCAGCAGTTTAACAGAAAGACCTTACGAGCAGTACTTC
15,-,TRBJ1-1,TRBV5-1,-,CASSLVGGLGTEAFF,TGCGCCAGCAGCTTGGTAGGGGGTCTCGGCACTGAAGCTTTCTTT
14,-,TRBJ1-2,TRBV28,-,CASSLTVSPYGYTF,TGTGCCAGCAGTTTGACTGTCAGCCCCTATGGCTACACCTTC
14,-,TRBJ1-1,TRBV28,-,CASSWGREYAEAFF,TGTGCCAGCAGTTGGGGGAGGGAATACGCTGAAGCTTTCTTT
14,-,TRBJ1-6,TRBV2,-,CASSGAGQNSPLHF,TGTGCCAGCAGTGGGGCAGGGCAAAATTCACCCCTCCACTTT
12,-,TRBJ2-4,TRBV25-1,-,CASSEDSNIQYF,TGTGCCAGCAGTGAGGACAGCAACATTCAGTACTTC
16,-,TRBJ2-3,TRBV4-1,TRBD2,CASSQDPGGSTDTQYF,TGCGCCAGCAGCCAAGATCCGGGAGGGAGCACAGATACGCAGTATTTT
13,-,TRBJ1-1,TRBV15,-,CATSSSRNTEAFF,TGTGCCACCAGCAGCTCCCGGAACACTGAAGCTTTCTTT
15,-,TRBJ1-4,TRBV13,-,CASSSRQFDSEKLFF,TGTGCCAGCAGCTCACGACAATTTGATTCTGAAAAACTGTTTTTT
18,-,TRBJ2-3,TRBV28,TRBD2,CASSLWPPSGTSGSMQYF,TGTGCCAGCAGTTTATGGCCCCCCTCCGGGACTAGCGGGTCAATGCAGTATTTT
14,-,TRBJ1-4,TRBV5-4,-,CASSSRGTNEKLFF,TGTGCCAGCAGCAGCAGGGGTACTAATGAAAAACTGTTTTTT
17,-,TRBJ2-7,TRBV4-1,TRBD1,CASSQVEGQGRSYEQYF,TGCGCCAGCAGCCAAGTCGAGGGACAGGGGAGGTCCTACGAGCAGTACTTC
13,-,TRBJ2-5,TRBV5-6,TRBD1,CASSSGTGHPQYF,TGTGCCAGCAGCTCGGGGACAGGTCATCCCCAGTACTTC
14,-,TRBJ2-3,TRBV30,TRBD1,CAWHPGQGTDTQYF,TGTGCCTGGCATCCGGGACAGGGAACAGATACGCAGTATTTT
15,once,TRBJ2-2,TRBV19,TRBD2,CASTLAGEGTGELFF,TGTGCCAGTACTCTAGCGGGAGAAGGAACCGGGGAGCTGTTTTTT
15,-,TRBJ2-7,TRBV4-1,TRBD2,CASSQEGRAASEQYF,TGCGCCAGCAGCCAAGAGGGGAGGGCCGCGTCCGAGCAGTACTTC
15,-,TRBJ2-7,TRBV27,TRBD2,CASSLSSGGAYEQYF,TGTGCCAGCAGTTTATCGTCGGGAGGAGCCTACGAGCAGTACTTC